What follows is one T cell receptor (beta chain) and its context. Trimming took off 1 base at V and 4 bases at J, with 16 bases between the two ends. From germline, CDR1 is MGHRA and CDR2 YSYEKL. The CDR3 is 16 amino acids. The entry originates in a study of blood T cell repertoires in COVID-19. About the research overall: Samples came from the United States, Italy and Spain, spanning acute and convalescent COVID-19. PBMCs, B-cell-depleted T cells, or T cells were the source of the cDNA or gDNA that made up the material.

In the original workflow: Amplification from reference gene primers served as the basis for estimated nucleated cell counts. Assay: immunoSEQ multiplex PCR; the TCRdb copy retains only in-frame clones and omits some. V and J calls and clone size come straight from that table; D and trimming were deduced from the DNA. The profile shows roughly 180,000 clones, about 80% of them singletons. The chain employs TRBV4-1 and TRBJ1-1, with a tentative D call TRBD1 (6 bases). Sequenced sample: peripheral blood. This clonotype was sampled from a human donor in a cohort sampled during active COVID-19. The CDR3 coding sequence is TGCGCCAGCAGCCAAGGTCCAGGGGCTGGGGGCACTGAAGCTTTCTTT. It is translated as CASSQGPGAGGTEAFF.